Each of the 15 T cell receptor beta chains below was sequenced from the same sample in a study of cytomegalovirus exposure and HLA in healthy donors. Amplification used 60 Vbeta primers and 13 Jbeta primers. Sequenced by immunoSEQ multiplex PCR; TCRdb stores in-frame clones only, minus some. This sample's table has around 60,000 clones. The specimen sequenced was PBMCs. All receptors come from a man aged 25 to 40 in good health and CMV-seropositive.

V gene TRBV18 combines with J gene TRBJ1-1; 8 bases line up with TRBD1. V was clipped by 4 bases and J by 0 bases; unmatched bases: 7. This CDR3 contains 16 residues. CDR1 KGHSH and CDR2 LQKENI come from the germline V gene. CDR3 sequence reads: CASSLQSTGVNTEAFF. The DNA for the CDR3 is TGTGCCAGCTCACTACAATCGACAGGGGTGAACACTGAAGCTTTCTTT.

V usage is TRBV5-8 and J usage is TRBJ2-5; 7 nucleotides line up with TRBD1. This CDR3 contains 17 residues. Germline-derived CDR1 and CDR2 are SGHTS and YDEGEE. The trim removed 3 bases at V and 1 base at J, leaving 12 bases unmatched. CDR3 nucleotide sequence: TGTGCCAGCAGCTCTCTCTCCTCCGGGACAGTCCAAGAGACCCAGTACTTC. Translation gives CASSSLSSGTVQETQYF.

The V and J genes are TRBV6-1 and TRBJ1-6; D gene uncertain. This CDR3 is 14 amino acids long. V lost 4 bases and J lost 7, with 11 bases in between. Germline V lookup: CDR1 MNHNS, CDR2 SASEGT. The DNA of the CDR3 is TGTGCCAGCAGTGGCCCCGGGGAGAATTCACCCCTCCACTTT. It is translated as CASSGPGENSPLHF.

The rearrangement uses TRBV6-6 and TRBJ2-1, with a possible D match to TRBD1 (6 bases). V lost 2 bases, J lost 7 bases, and 15 bases lay in between. This CDR3 has 15 amino acids. CDR1 is MNHNY, CDR2 SVGAGI, per germline (reference sequence). CDR3 coding DNA: TGTGCCAGCAGTTACGCAGGGGAGTTAGCAAATGAGCAGTTCTTC. This translates into CASSYAGELANEQFF.

The chain employs TRBV4-1 and TRBJ1-4, with a possible D match to TRBD1 (6 bases). CDR1 is MGHRA, CDR2 YSYEKL, per germline. The CDR3 sequence is 18 residues long. Trimming removed 4 bases at V and 0 bases at J, with 18 bases between. In nucleotides, the CDR3 is TGCGCCAGCAGCCCTCAAGTGGGGGCTCCTGCAACTAATGAAAAACTGTTTTTT. Its translation is CASSPQVGAPATNEKLFF.

This chain connects TRBV4-1 to TRBJ2-7; 11 nucleotides match TRBD2. V lost 3 bases and J lost 2; bases outside the gene matches: 3. Looked up from germline, CDR1 is MGHRA and CDR2 is YSYEKL. The CDR3 has 15 residues. Here the CDR3 DNA reads TGCGCCAGCAGCCAGGGACTAGCGGAAGCCTACGAGCAGTACTTC. It codes for CASSQGLAEAYEQYF.

The chain carries TRBV19 and TRBJ2-5, with 10 bases aligning to TRBD1. This CDR3 region has 17 residues. The ends lost 3 bases at V and 4 bases at J; junction bases unmatched: 11. From germline, CDR1 is LNHDA and CDR2 SQIVND (reference sequence). The CDR3: CASSMREPGQGRETQYF. The CDR3 coding sequence is TGTGCCAGTAGTATGCGAGAACCGGGACAGGGGAGAGAGACCCAGTACTTC.

V gene TRBV13 combines with J gene TRBJ2-5; a possible D gene is TRBD1 (6 bases). Between the trimmed V and J ends, which lost 9 bases and 6 bases, there was a span of 17 bases. This CDR3 is built from 13 residues. Germline V gene sequence: CDR1 PRHDT, CDR2 FYEKMQ (reference sequence). CDR3 in DNA: TGTGCCAGTAAATCAGGGGCGGATAAGACCCAGTACTTC. This codes for CASKSGADKTQYF.

The CDR3 bases are TGTGCCAGTAAAGAGGACAGGGCTGTCTACGAGCAGTACTTC. This gives the protein CASKEDRAVYEQYF. The V gene is TRBV19, the J gene TRBJ2-7; 8 bases align to TRBD1. The CDR3 consists of 14 residues. With V trimmed by 7 bases and J by 3 bases, 8 bases remained unmatched. CDR1 and CDR2 from the germline V gene are LNHDA and SQIVND (reference sequence). Supplemented by reference TRBV19 and TRBJ2-7, the full variable domain reads DGGITQSPKYLFRKEGQNVTLSCEQNLNHDAMYWYRQDPGQGLRLIYYSQIVNDFQKGDIAEGYSVSREKKESFPLTVTSAQKNPTAFYLCASKEDRAVYEQYFGPGTRLTVT.

The V call is TRBV30, the J call TRBJ1-5; TRBD1 might be the D (5 bases). Germline CDR1 is GTSNPN and CDR2 is SVGIG (reference sequence). CDR3 length equals 13 residues. Trimming removed 3 bases from V and 4 bases from J, with 10 bases in between. CDR3: CAWSQGSNQPQHF. Here the CDR3 DNA reads TGTGCCTGGAGCCAGGGCAGTAATCAGCCCCAGCATTTT.

The V call is TRBV6-4, the J call TRBJ2-1; 8 nucleotides align to TRBD2. Germline trimming cut 4 bases from V and 8 bases from J; bases unmatched to any gene: 7. CDR1 and CDR2 (germline): MRHNA, SNTAGT. The CDR3 extends over 14 amino acids. CDR3 sequence: CASSAAGGWDEQFF. In nucleotides, the CDR3 is TGTGCCAGCAGTGCGGCGGGGGGTTGGGATGAGCAGTTCTTC.

This sequence joins TRBV7-3 and TRBJ2-2; D might be TRBD1 (6 bases). Germline CDR1 and CDR2: SGHTA and FQGTGA. CDR3 size: 14 residues. Trimming pared 5 bases from V and 3 bases from J, leaving 10 bases between. The chain's CDR3 is CASSEDRHTGELFF. CDR3 DNA: TGTGCCAGCAGCGAAGACAGGCACACCGGGGAGCTGTTTTTT.

The rearrangement links TRBV5-1 to TRBJ2-7, with 7 bases that match TRBD2. V lost 3 bases and J lost 0; bases outside the gene matches: 9. CDR3 length: 16 amino acids. CDR1 is SGHRS, CDR2 YFSETQ, per germline. Written as DNA, the CDR3 is TGCGCCAGCAGCTCGGAACTAGCGCTCAGCTCCTACGAGCAGTACTTC. Protein: CASSSELALSSYEQYF.

The V and J genes are TRBV4-2 and TRBJ2-5; 15 bases are a match to TRBD2. Trimming at V came to 0 bases and at J to 9 bases, leaving 17 bases not matched to a gene. The CDR3 runs 20 residues. Germline V gene data show CDR1 as LGHNA and CDR2 as YNFKEQ. This CDR3 reads CASSQDWGLAGGRLGWAQYF. The CDR3 DNA reads TGTGCCAGCAGCCAAGATTGGGGACTAGCGGGGGGCCGCTTGGGCTGGGCCCAGTACTTC.

The chain combines TRBV7-9 with TRBJ2-7; 8 bases map to TRBD1. J lost 5 bases, V lost 5 bases, and 5 bases had no gene match. This CDR3 has 13 amino acids. Germline V gives CDR1 SEHNR, CDR2 FQNEAQ (reference sequence). The CDR3 DNA reads TGTGCCAGCAGCGCCCAGGGGGCAAACGAGCAGTACTTC. It yields the protein CASSAQGANEQYF. The full variable domain, with the rest looked up from reference TRBV7-9 and TRBJ2-7, is DTGVSQNPRHKITKRGQNVTFRCDPISEHNRLYWYRQTLGQGPEFLTYFQNEAQLEKSRLLSDRFSAERPKGSFSTLEIQRTEQGDSAMYLCASSAQGANEQYFGPGTRLTVT.